The following is a T cell receptor beta chain sequence with its context. Its specificity is unknown. The data are from a study of vaccination effects on CD4 cells after COVID-19. Some clones are missing from TCRdb's copy, which holds only in-frame ones; the method was immunoSEQ multiplex PCR. The data hold 71,000 or so clones, with roughly 78% observed a single time. Prior to sequencing, the ViraFEST assay stimulated PBMC with viral peptide pools, which expanded the antigen-specific CD4+ T cells. Upon completion of roughly ten days in culture, CD4+ T cells were isolated. The healthy vaccine recipients, who had no prior SARS-CoV-2 infection, showed negative nucleocapsid antibodies. Culturing of some 1.8 million PBMC per well took place with around 9.4 IU/ml IL-2 and 9.5 to 10 ug/ml peptides. Half-medium replacement with IL-2 medium occurred on days 3 and 7. This CDR3 has 15 residues. The germline gives CDR1 SGHAT, CDR2 FQNNGV. Trimming took off 1 base at V and 4 bases at J, with 13 bases between the two ends.

Study-level findings and limits: Long after vaccination, the clones induced by infection and by vaccine shrank markedly in size. There were few convalescent patients in the study and no early post-infection timepoints.

The TCR sequence derives from a human donor who received a COVID-19 vaccine. The material was CD4+ T cells from PBMCs cultured with HCoV-OC43 spike peptides, obtained before COVID-19 vaccination. The subset was: HCoV-OC43 spike overlapping peptide pool stimulation. The chain employs TRBV11-2 and TRBJ1-2, with a tentative D call TRBD1 (6 bases). The chain's CDR3 is CASSLVQGAPYGYTF. The CDR3 DNA is TGTGCCAGCAGCTTAGTACAGGGCGCGCCCTATGGCTACACCTTC.